Given below is one T cell receptor (beta chain) in context. This specimen comes from a study of blood T cell repertoires in COVID-19. Study as a whole: The United States, Italy and Spain were the sources of the acute and convalescent COVID-19 samples. The analysed material was cDNA or gDNA that came from T cells, B-cell-depleted T cells, or PBMCs.

Trimming cost V 0 bases and J 2 bases, with 14 bases left between them. Germline V gene sequence: CDR1 LGHDT, CDR2 YNNKEL (reference sequence). The CDR3 length is 18 residues. In the original processing: By means of reference gene primer amplification, nucleated cell counts were estimated. Data came from immunoSEQ multiplex PCR; TCRdb stores just in-frame clones and leaves some out. The V and J calls and clone size were taken over from that table, and D and trimming were inferred from the DNA. The table lists more than 25,000 clones, 84% of them singletons. The sequence derives from an elderly man with active COVID-19. V and J are TRBV3-1 (or the pseudogene TRBV3-2) and TRBJ2-6; D not resolved. Sequencing was performed on peripheral blood. The CDR3 is CASSQELPGAAGANVLTF. As DNA, the CDR3 is TGTGCCAGCAGCCAAGAATTGCCCGGCGCGGCTGGGGCCAACGTCCTGACTTTC.